This T cell receptor beta chain originates from a study of molecular identifiers for immune sequencing clone quantification (dated by TCRdb to 2017 to 2018). Regarding the complete study: For a replicate experiment, the RNA from either about 20,000 or 100,000 naive CD8 T cells was divided into five aliquots, and four of those aliquots went on to sequencing. CD8 T cells were used in a methods study to benchmark molecular-identifier clustering-based TCR repertoire sequencing (MIDCIRS) and TCR RNA copy counting.

From V the trimming removes 1 base and from J it removes 3 bases, while the gene matches leave 7 bases of the junction unaccounted for. The germline V gene supplies CDR1 KGHDR and CDR2 SFDVKD. From its cysteine to its phenylalanine, the CDR3 spans 17 amino acids. CDR3 DNA only is kept here, 51 bases in frame from base 1. The paper as a whole reports these results and caveats: Highly expanded clone sizes could be underestimated if identical TCR molecules share a barcode. Without barcode sub-clustering, chimeric consensus sequences inflated TCR diversity; chimeras reached as high as 47%. The naive libraries included spiked-in Jurkat TCR RNA (around 10 copies' worth), and this RNA is not part of the donor repertoire. Modeling estimated about three recovered TCR RNA copies per cell, compared with approximately 10 by digital PCR, which implies 30% to 35% capture efficiency. A single cell's worth of spiked-in Jurkat TCR RNA was reported detectable even among under 1.3 million naive CD8 T cells. In CMV-specific effector cells, over 97% of molecules were held by clones above 20 RNA copies, whereas under 1% of molecules were held by such clones in naive cells.

Libraries of naive CD8 T cells were generated from around 20,000 to 1,000,000 sorted cells, with 10%, 30% or 50% of the purified RNA used. Naive CD8 T cells, defined as CD8+CD4-CCR7+CD45RA+, were FACS-sorted into RLT Plus buffer on a BD FACSAria II. Detection sensitivity was tested by spiking Jurkat RNA equal to ten TCR copies' worth into samples containing 20,000-1,000,000 naive CD8 T cells. Enrichment of CD8 T cells was performed with RosetteSep CD8+ T Cell Enrichment Cocktail and Ficoll-Paque, after which ACK red cell lysis was carried out. To prepare the library, PCR was applied. TCRdb lists the instrument as Illumina HiSeq 4000. Bulk TCR libraries were prepared as previously described, using TCR primers listed in Table S5. Purification of total RNA was performed with the Qiagen AllPrep DNA/RNA kit. Before analysis, reads from multiple sequencing runs of one library were combined. Turning to the authors' computational methods: Reads were retained only if their TCR constant sequence matched exactly, and those retained reads were trimmed to 150 nt and grouped according to their 12-nt molecular barcodes. Within each barcode group, reads were sub-clustered at a 15% Levenshtein threshold, and quality-weighted consensus sequences were built per RNA molecule. Non-functional sequences were filtered out, along with any lower-count sequence sitting one edit away from another sequence. Based on a fit of two negative binomial distributions, barcode sub-clusters having less than 20% of the maximum read count were discarded. The raw public reads went through TCRdb reprocessing: fastp at Q25, MiXCR clone calling, in-frame beta chains kept. Each record represents a unique CDR3 protein, reported with the most common genes and DNA among its rows. TCRdb, not the authors, supplied the V and J calls. Across this sample there are about 640,000 distinct CDR3 sequences, with just under 20% seen only once. The ten top clones hold 0.7% to 1% of the sample.

This clonotype was seen a handful of times. The target of this receptor is not known. No much larger clone is present one base from it, and per-base qualities are unavailable. The source of this sequence is a human donor in good health. Some libraries in this study had Jurkat cell RNA spiked in. The chain couples TRBV24-1 to TRBJ2-5; the junction holds 10 bases that match TRBD1. Input material: naive CD8+ T cells from blood, with Jurkat cell RNA spiked in. The intended sense of this specimen's cell subset or site label: FACS-sorted CD8+CD4-CCR7+CD45RA+ naive T cells. The DNA sequence reads TGTGCCACCAGTGATTTAGGGACAGGGGACGAAGAAGAGACCCAGTACTTC. Translated, it gives CATSDLGTGDEEETQYF.